This TCR beta chain was sequenced during a study of blood T cell repertoires in COVID-19. At the level of the study: COVID-19 samples from acute and convalescent phases originated in the United States, Italy and Spain. PBMCs, B-cell-depleted T cells, or T cells provided the cDNA or gDNA that made up the material.

Per the original data handling: Nucleated cell counts were estimated from reference gene primer amplification. Sequencing used immunoSEQ multiplex PCR; TCRdb keeps in-frame clones, though not all of them. V and J calls and clone size are copied from that table; D and trimming were computed from the DNA. The repertoire holds more than 200,000 clones, with about four fifths as singletons. Sequenced sample: peripheral blood. This clonotype was sampled from a man in his forties with active or convalescent COVID-19.

The CDR3 DNA reads as TGTGCCAGTAGTACGGGGACAGGGGTTACTCAGCCCCAGCATTTT. Translated: CASSTGTGVTQPQHF. The chain recombines TRBV19 with TRBJ1-5; 10 nucleotides match TRBD1. The CDR3 covers 15 residues. The germline V gene encodes CDR1 LNHDA and CDR2 SQIVND (reference sequence). V gave up 4 bases and J gave up 6 bases; unmatched junction bases: 6.